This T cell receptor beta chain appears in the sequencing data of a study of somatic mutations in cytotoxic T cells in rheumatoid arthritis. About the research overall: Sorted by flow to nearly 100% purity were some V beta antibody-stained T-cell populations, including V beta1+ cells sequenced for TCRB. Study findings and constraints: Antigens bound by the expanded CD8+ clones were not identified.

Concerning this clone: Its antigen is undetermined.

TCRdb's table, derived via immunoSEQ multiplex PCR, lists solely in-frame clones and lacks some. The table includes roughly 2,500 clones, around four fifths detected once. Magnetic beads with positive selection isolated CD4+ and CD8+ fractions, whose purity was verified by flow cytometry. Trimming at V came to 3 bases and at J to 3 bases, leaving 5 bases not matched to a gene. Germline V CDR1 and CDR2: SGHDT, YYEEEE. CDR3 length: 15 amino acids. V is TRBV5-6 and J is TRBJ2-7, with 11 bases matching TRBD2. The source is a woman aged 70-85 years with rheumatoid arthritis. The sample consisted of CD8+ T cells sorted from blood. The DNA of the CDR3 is TGTGCCAGCAGCTCCGGGACTAGCGGCTACTACGAGCAGTACTTC. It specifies CASSSGTSGYYEQYF.